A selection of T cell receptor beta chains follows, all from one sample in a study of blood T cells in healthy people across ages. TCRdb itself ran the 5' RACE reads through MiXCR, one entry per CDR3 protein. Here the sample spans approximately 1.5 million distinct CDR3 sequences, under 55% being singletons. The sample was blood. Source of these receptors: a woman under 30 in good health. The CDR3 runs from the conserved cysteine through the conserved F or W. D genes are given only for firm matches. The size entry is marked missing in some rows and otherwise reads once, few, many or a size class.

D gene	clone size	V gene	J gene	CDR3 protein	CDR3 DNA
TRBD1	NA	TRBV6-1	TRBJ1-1	CASTVTGRLFTEAFF	TGTGCCAGCACTGTGACAGGGAGGTTATTCACTGAAGCTTTCTTT
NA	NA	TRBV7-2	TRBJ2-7	CASSSNSGSSYEQYF	TGTGCCAGCAGCTCCAATAGCGGAAGCTCCTACGAGCAGTACTTC
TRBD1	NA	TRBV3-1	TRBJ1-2	CASSTTGVYTF	TGTGCCAGCAGCACGACAGGGGTCTACACCTTC
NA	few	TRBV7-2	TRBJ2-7	CASSADTPEQYF	TGTGCCAGCAGCGCGGATACCCCAGAGCAGTACTTC
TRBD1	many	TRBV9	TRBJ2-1	CASSVRPGGSEQFF	TGTGCCAGCAGCGTACGCCCAGGGGGCAGTGAGCAGTTCTTC
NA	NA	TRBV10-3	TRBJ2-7	CAFSVRGEHLDNEQYF	TGTGCCTTCAGCGTCAGGGGGGAACACCTTGACAATGAGCAGTACTTC
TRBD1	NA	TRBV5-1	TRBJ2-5	CASSLEGQEQETQYF	TGCGCCAGTAGCTTGGAGGGACAGGAGCAAGAGACCCAGTACTTC
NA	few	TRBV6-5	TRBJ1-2	CASSGGGFLNYGYTF	TGTGCCAGCAGCGGGGGGGGGTTTTTGAACTATGGCTACACCTTC
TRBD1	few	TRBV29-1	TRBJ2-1	CSSGGQKKQFF	TGCAGCTCTGGGGGACAGAAAAAGCAGTTCTTC
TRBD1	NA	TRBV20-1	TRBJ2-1	CSARITGGRSYNEQFF	TGCAGTGCTAGAATAACAGGGGGCAGGTCCTACAATGAGCAGTTCTTC
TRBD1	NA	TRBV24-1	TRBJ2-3	CATSDLDRGLEDTQYF	TGTGCCACCAGTGATTTGGACAGGGGTTTGGAAGATACGCAGTATTTT
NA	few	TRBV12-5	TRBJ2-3	CAPNGVGTDTQYF	TGTGCGCCAAATGGGGTCGGGACAGATACGCAGTATTTT
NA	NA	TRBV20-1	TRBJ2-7	CSARERGDPSYEQYF	TGCAGTGCTAGAGAAAGAGGAGACCCATCCTACGAGCAGTACTTC
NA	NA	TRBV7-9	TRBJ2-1	CASTRVQDYEQFF	TGTGCCAGCACCAGGGTCCAAGACTACGAGCAGTTCTTC
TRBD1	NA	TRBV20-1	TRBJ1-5	CSASRGRQPQHF	TGCAGTGCCTCGAGGGGGCGTCAGCCCCAGCATTTT
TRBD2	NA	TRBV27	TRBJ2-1	CASRLRGGYNEQFF	TGTGCCAGCAGATTGCGGGGGGGATACAATGAGCAGTTCTTC
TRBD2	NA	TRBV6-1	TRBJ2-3	CASDDPGLAGFTDTQYF	TGTGCCAGCGACGACCCTGGACTAGCGGGGTTCACAGATACGCAGTATTTT
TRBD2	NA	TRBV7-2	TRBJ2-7	CASQKESGLAGVYEQYF	TGTGCCAGCCAAAAAGAATCGGGACTAGCGGGGGTCTACGAGCAGTACTTC
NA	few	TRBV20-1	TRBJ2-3	CSAMVGRGDTQYF	TGCAGTGCTATGGTCGGGAGAGGAGATACGCAGTATTTT
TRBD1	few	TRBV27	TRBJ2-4	CASTPLGQGAKNIQYF	TGTGCCAGCACTCCCCTAGGACAGGGAGCCAAAAACATTCAGTACTTC
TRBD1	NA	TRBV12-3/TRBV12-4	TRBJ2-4	CASSPDRVIAKNIQYF	TGTGCCAGCAGCCCAGACAGGGTGATAGCCAAAAACATTCAGTACTTC
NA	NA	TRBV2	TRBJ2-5	CASRDYPHGQYF	TGTGCCAGCAGGGACTACCCGCACGGGCAGTACTTC
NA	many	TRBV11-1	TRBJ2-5	CASSFRVAGTQYF	TGTGCCAGCAGCTTTCGCGTGGCGGGGACCCAGTACTTC
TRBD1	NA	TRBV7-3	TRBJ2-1	CASSLTGDRYNEQFF	TGTGCCAGCAGCTTAACAGGGGACAGATACAATGAGCAGTTCTTC
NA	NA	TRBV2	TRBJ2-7	CALKPNKYYEQYF	TGTGCCCTAAAACCTAACAAATACTACGAGCAGTACTTC
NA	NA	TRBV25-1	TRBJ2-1	CASSDEGAVAYNEQFF	TGTGCCAGCAGTGACGAAGGGGCCGTGGCTTACAATGAGCAGTTCTTC
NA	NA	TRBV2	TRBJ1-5	CASSEGQGFNQPQHF	TGTGCCAGCAGTGAGGGGCAGGGTTTCAATCAGCCCCAGCATTTT
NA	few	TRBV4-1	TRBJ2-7	CASSQPGDEQYF	TGCGCCAGCAGCCAACCAGGGGACGAGCAGTACTTC
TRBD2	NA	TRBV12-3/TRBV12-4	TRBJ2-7	CASSPGWGGSSYEQYF	TGTGCCAGCAGTCCAGGATGGGGGGGGAGCTCCTACGAGCAGTACTTC
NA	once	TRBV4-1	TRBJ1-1	CASSHGGMNTEAFF	TGCGCCAGCAGCCATGGGGGAATGAACACTGAAGCTTTCTTT
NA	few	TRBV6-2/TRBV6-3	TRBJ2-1	CASRGTHNEQFF	TGTGCCAGCAGGGGGACACACAATGAGCAGTTCTTC
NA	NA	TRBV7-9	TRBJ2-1	CASSLSSVTTRNEQFF	TGTGCCAGCAGCTTATCTTCCGTGACTACGAGGAATGAGCAGTTCTTC
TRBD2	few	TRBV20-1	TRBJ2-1	CSAREVTSGSIDNEQFF	TGCAGTGCTAGAGAAGTCACTAGCGGGAGTATAGACAATGAGCAGTTCTTC
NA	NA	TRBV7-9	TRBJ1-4	CASRAVGQRGEKLFF	TGTGCCAGCAGGGCTGTCGGACAGCGTGGAGAAAAACTGTTTTTT
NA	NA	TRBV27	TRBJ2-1	CASSLRSVSYNEQFF	TGTGCCAGCAGTTTAAGATCAGTGTCCTACAATGAGCAGTTCTTC
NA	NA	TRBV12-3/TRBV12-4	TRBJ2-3	CASSFVGAALDTQYF	TGTGCCAGCAGTTTCGTAGGGGCAGCGTTGGATACGCAGTATTTT
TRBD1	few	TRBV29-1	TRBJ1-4	CSVGTGATNEKLFF	TGCAGCGTAGGTACAGGGGCTACTAATGAAAAACTGTTTTTT
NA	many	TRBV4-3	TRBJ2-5	CASSQDVRTREETQYF	TGCGCCAGCAGCCAAGACGTAAGGACGCGGGAAGAGACCCAGTACTTC
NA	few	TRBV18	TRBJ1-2	CASSPARGSNYGYTF	TGTGCCAGCTCACCGGCACGAGGATCGAACTATGGCTACACCTTC
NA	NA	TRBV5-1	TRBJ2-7	CASSLAGIDEQYF	TGCGCCAGCAGCTTGGCAGGGATCGACGAGCAGTACTTC
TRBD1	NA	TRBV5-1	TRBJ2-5	CASSDDRVETQYF	TGCGCCAGCAGCGATGACAGGGTAGAGACCCAGTACTTC
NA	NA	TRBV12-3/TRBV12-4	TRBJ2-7	CATKIRSGNNEQYF	TGTGCCACCAAGATAAGATCCGGGAACAATGAGCAGTACTTC
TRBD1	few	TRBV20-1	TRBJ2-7	CSARKAHRGLIDYEQYF	TGCAGTGCTAGGAAAGCCCACAGGGGGCTGATCGATTACGAGCAGTACTTC
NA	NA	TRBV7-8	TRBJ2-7	CASSWLELGSYEQYF	TGTGCCAGCAGCTGGTTGGAGTTGGGTTCCTACGAGCAGTACTTC
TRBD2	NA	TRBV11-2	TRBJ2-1	CASRVPGLADNEQFF	TGTGCCAGCAGGGTCCCGGGACTAGCGGACAATGAGCAGTTCTTC
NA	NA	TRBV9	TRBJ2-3	CASSAQQQDTQYF	TGTGCCAGCAGCGCCCAGCAACAAGATACGCAGTATTTT
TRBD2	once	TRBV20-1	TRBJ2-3	CSASQPWTSGSPDTQYF	TGCAGTGCTTCCCAACCCTGGACTAGCGGGAGCCCAGATACGCAGTATTTT
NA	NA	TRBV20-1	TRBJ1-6	CSARDFPASPLHF	TGCAGTGCTAGAGATTTCCCAGCCTCACCCCTCCACTTT
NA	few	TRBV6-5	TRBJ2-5	CASSGSGETQYF	TGTGCCAGCAGTGGCTCCGGGGAGACCCAGTACTTC
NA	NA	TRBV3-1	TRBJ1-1	CASSQWEGQIEAFF	TGTGCCAGCAGCCAATGGGAGGGGCAGATTGAAGCTTTCTTT
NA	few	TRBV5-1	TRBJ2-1	CASTIGVGRSYNEQFF	TGCGCCAGCACCATTGGAGTAGGGCGCTCCTACAATGAGCAGTTCTTC
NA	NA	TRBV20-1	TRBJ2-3	CSARDPSSLTVGGTDTQYF	TGCAGTGCTAGAGATCCCTCCTCTCTCACAGTGGGTGGCACAGATACGCAGTATTTT
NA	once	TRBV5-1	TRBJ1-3	CASSAESGNTIYF	TGCGCCAGCAGCGCGGAGTCTGGAAACACCATATATTTT
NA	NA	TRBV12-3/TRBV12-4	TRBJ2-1	CASSLVVQQFF	TGTGCCAGCAGTTTGGTCGTCCAGCAGTTCTTC
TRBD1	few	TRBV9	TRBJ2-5	CASSVRTGNQETQYF	TGTGCCAGCAGCGTCCGGACAGGGAATCAAGAGACCCAGTACTTC
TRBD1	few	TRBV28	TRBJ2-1	CASTSRGQGSYNEQFF	TGTGCCAGCACCTCTCGGGGACAGGGCTCCTACAATGAGCAGTTCTTC
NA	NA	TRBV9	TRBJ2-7	CASSTGTHSYNEQYF	TGTGCCAGCAGTACCGGGACGCACTCCTACAATGAGCAGTACTTC
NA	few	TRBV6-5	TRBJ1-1	CASSDQARNTEAFF	TGTGCCAGCAGTGACCAGGCCCGGAACACTGAAGCTTTCTTT
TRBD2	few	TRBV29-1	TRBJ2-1	CSVIAGGVYNEQFF	TGCAGCGTGATAGCGGGAGGGGTATACAATGAGCAGTTCTTC